This T cell receptor (beta chain) was observed in a study of immune evolution from preneoplasia to lung adenocarcinoma. Clones were read by immunoSEQ multiplex PCR, and TCRdb kept only the in-frame ones, dropping some. The sample carries 35,000 to 40,000 clones, roughly 74% recorded once. Patients had resection in Japan or China between about 2014 and 2018. After pathologic assessment, macro-dissection selected premalignant or tumor cells for extraction. Germline V gives CDR1 SGHRS, CDR2 YFSETQ. The CDR3 length is 14 residues. V lost 0 bases, J lost 1 base, and 8 bases lay in between. This chain connects TRBV5-1 to TRBJ2-7, with D unresolved. Sequenced material: FFPE invasive lung adenocarcinoma tissue. The sequence was obtained from a person aged 55-75 years with lung adenocarcinoma. In DNA, the CDR3 is TGCGCCAGCAGCTTGGGTATGGGTTCCTACGAGCAGTACTTC. This encodes CASSLGMGSYEQYF.